Listed below are T cell receptor beta chains from one sample, sequenced in a study of human T cells and chemical hapten exposure. TCRdb reanalysed the RACE reads using MiXCR and keeps one entry per CDR3 protein. The top ten hold under 2% of the sample, which has roughly 50,000 distinct CDR3 sequences, less than 10% seen once. This specimen consisted of whole blood, obtained in connection with sensitization to the hapten diphenylcyclopropenone (DPC). The receptors originated from a woman in her forties or fifties with alopecia areata. Some clones in this sample may be carry-over from other donors' samples. CDR3s include the opening cysteine and the closing phenylalanine or tryptophan. The D gene is left open where the match is weak. A row's size may be missing; if present it is once, few, many or a size class.

-,TRBJ2-7,many,TRBV6-2/TRBV6-3,CASSGNYEQYF,TGTGCCAGCAGTGGTAACTACGAGCAGTACTTC
-,TRBJ1-1,many,TRBV4-2,CASSQVYEQGVNTEAFF,TGTGCCAGCAGCCAAGTTTATGAGCAGGGAGTGAACACTGAAGCTTTCTTT
-,TRBJ1-1,many,TRBV18,CASSLTNTEAFF,TGTGCCAGCTCACTTACAAACACTGAAGCTTTCTTT
TRBD1,TRBJ2-3,many,TRBV10-1,CASSVTTGTGGVTDTQYF,TGCGCCAGCAGTGTGACAACCGGGACAGGGGGAGTAACAGATACGCAGTATTTT
-,TRBJ1-5,-,TRBV27,CASSPGTRKGLLTYQPQHF,TGTGCCAGCTCCCCCGGGACCCGGAAAGGCCTTTTAACTTATCAGCCCCAGCATTTT
-,TRBJ2-1,few,TRBV5-1,CASSSNPSRRRSREQFF,TGCGCCAGCAGCTCCAATCCTAGCAGGAGGAGATCGCGGGAGCAGTTCTTC
TRBD1,TRBJ1-5,few,TRBV5-5,CASSGTGSNQPQHF,TGTGCCAGCAGCGGGACAGGGAGCAATCAGCCCCAGCATTTT
TRBD2,TRBJ2-7,few,TRBV4-1,CASSQETSVREQYF,TGCGCCAGCAGCCAAGAGACTAGCGTCCGCGAGCAGTACTTC
-,TRBJ2-7,-,TRBV13,CASSSGARYEQYF,TGTGCCAGCAGCTCAGGGGCGAGGTACGAGCAGTACTTC
-,TRBJ2-7,-,TRBV29-1,CSVVSRSSYEQYF,TGCAGCGTTGTCTCCAGGAGCTCCTACGAGCAGTACTTC
-,TRBJ1-5,-,TRBV7-8,CASSQRGGGNQPQHF,TGTGCCAGCAGTCAACGGGGGGGAGGCAATCAGCCCCAGCATTTT
-,TRBJ2-5,-,TRBV28,CASSLRGETQYF,TGTGCCAGCAGTTTAAGAGGAGAGACCCAGTACTTC
TRBD1,TRBJ1-6,-,TRBV7-2,CASSLAGQGDSPLHF,TGTGCCAGCAGCTTGGCGGGACAGGGAGATTCACCCCTCCACTTT
TRBD1,TRBJ1-2,few,TRBV20-1,CSAPTGANYGYTF,TGCAGTGCGCCGACAGGGGCCAACTATGGCTACACCTTC
-,TRBJ1-4,many,TRBV29-1,CSVRGSGVEKLFF,TGCAGCGTTCGTGGTTCAGGGGTTGAAAAACTGTTTTTT
-,TRBJ1-1,-,TRBV18,CASSPLGTEAFF,TGTGCCAGCTCACCGCTGGGCACTGAAGCTTTCTTT
TRBD1,TRBJ1-1,-,TRBV6-5,CASSLGIRGRTNTEAFF,TGTGCCAGCAGCTTAGGAATCAGGGGGCGCACGAACACTGAAGCTTTCTTT
-,TRBJ1-3,-,TRBV20-1,CSLAAPPGSGNTIYF,TGCAGTTTAGCTGCTCCCCCCGGCTCTGGAAACACCATATATTTT
-,TRBJ1-1,-,TRBV7-2,CASSLGRATEAFF,TGTGCCAGCAGCTTAGGGCGCGCCACTGAAGCTTTCTTT
-,TRBJ1-5,few,TRBV6-5,CASSYGGIRQPQHF,TGTGCCAGCAGTTATGGGGGGATTCGACAGCCCCAGCATTTT
-,TRBJ1-4,many,TRBV12-3/TRBV12-4,CASSLARGVNEKLFF,TGTGCCAGCAGTTTAGCGCGGGGGGTTAATGAAAAACTGTTTTTT
-,TRBJ1-6,few,TRBV9,CASSVGGSYNSPLHF,TGTGCCAGCAGCGTAGGTGGGTCCTATAATTCACCCCTCCACTTT
-,TRBJ1-3,-,TRBV24-1,CATSDPSHSGNTIYF,TGTGCCACCAGTGATCCAAGCCACTCTGGAAACACCATATATTTT
-,TRBJ1-1,few,TRBV12-3/TRBV12-4,CASSPTGSGGAFF,TGTGCCAGCAGCCCTACAGGCTCCGGGGGGGCTTTCTTT
-,TRBJ1-5,many,TRBV20-1,CSARDRGDQPQHF,TGCAGTGCTAGAGACAGGGGCGATCAGCCCCAGCATTTT
TRBD1,TRBJ2-2,few,TRBV10-3,CATLGQGGTGELFF,TGTGCCACCTTGGGACAGGGTGGAACCGGGGAGCTGTTTTTT
-,TRBJ1-2,many,TRBV4-1,CASSQDRTGFSYGYTF,TGCGCCAGCAGCCAAGACCGAACAGGGTTTAGCTATGGCTACACCTTC
TRBD2,TRBJ2-5,-,TRBV2,CASSTSAGKTQYF,TGTGCCAGCAGTACTAGCGCGGGAAAGACCCAGTACTTC
-,TRBJ1-5,many,TRBV19,CASSIDGGSQPQHF,TGTGCCAGTAGTATAGACGGGGGGAGTCAGCCCCAGCATTTT
TRBD1,TRBJ2-7,-,TRBV7-2,CASSFTGVSYEQYF,TGTGCCAGCAGCTTCACAGGGGTCTCCTACGAGCAGTACTTC
-,TRBJ2-3,-,TRBV2,CASSEGLAPSTDTQYF,TGTGCCAGCAGTGAAGGTCTAGCCCCGAGCACAGATACGCAGTATTTT